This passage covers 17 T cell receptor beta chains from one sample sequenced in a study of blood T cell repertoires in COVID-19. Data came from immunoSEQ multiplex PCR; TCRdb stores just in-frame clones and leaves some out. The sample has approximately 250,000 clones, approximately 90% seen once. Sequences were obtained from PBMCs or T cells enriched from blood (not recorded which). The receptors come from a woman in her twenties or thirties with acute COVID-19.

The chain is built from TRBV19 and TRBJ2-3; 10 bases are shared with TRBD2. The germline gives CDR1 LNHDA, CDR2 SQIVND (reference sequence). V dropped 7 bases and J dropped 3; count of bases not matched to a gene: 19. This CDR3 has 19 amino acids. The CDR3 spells CASTQDRLAGVGQTDTQYF. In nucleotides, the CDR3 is TGTGCCAGTACTCAAGATAGGCTAGCGGGAGTGGGGCAAACAGATACGCAGTATTTT.

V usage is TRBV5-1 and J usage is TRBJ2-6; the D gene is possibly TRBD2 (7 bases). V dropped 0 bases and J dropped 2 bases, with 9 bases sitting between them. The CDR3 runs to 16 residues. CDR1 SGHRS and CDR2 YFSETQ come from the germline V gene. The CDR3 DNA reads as TGCGCCAGCAGCTTGGACGGGGGGCCTGGGGCCAACGTCCTGACTTTC. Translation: CASSLDGGPGANVLTF.

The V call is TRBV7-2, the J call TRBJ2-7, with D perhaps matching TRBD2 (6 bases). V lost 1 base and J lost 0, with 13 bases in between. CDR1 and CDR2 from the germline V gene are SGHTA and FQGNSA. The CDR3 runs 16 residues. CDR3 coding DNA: TGTGCCAGCAGCTTAGGGTTGGCGGGGCGCTCCTACGAGCAGTACTTC. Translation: CASSLGLAGRSYEQYF.

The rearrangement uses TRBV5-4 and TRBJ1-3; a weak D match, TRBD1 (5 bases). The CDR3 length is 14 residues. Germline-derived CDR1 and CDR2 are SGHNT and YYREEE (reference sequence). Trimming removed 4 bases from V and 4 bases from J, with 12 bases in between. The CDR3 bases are TGTGCCAGCAGCCTAAGGGGTCTGGGAAACACCATATATTTT. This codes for CASSLRGLGNTIYF.

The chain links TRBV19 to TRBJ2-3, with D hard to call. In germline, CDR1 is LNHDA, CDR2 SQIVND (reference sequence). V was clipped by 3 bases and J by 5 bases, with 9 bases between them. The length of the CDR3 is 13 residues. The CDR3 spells CASSMTSGDTQYF. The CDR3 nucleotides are TGTGCCAGTAGTATGACCTCGGGAGATACGCAGTATTTT.

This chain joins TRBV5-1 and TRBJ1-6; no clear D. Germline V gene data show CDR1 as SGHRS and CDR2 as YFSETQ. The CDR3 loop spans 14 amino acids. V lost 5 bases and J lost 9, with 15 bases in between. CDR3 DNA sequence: TGCGCCAGCAGAATGAACGGTGTTGTTTCACCCCTCCACTTT. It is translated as CASRMNGVVSPLHF.

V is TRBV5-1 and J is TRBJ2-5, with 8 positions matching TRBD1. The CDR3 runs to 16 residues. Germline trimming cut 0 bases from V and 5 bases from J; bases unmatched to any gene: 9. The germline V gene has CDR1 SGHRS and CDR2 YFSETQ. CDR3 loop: CASSLAPAGGGETQYF. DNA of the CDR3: TGCGCCAGCAGCTTGGCCCCGGCAGGGGGCGGGGAGACCCAGTACTTC.

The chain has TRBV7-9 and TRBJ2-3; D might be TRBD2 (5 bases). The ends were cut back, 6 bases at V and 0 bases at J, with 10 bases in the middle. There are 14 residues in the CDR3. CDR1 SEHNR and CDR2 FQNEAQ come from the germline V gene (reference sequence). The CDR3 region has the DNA TGTGCCAGCAGTTCTAGCCGGAGCACAGATACGCAGTATTTT. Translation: CASSSSRSTDTQYF. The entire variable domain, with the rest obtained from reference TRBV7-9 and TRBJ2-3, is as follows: DTGVSQNPRHKITKRGQNVTFRCDPISEHNRLYWYRQTLGQGPEFLTYFQNEAQLEKSRLLSDRFSAERPKGSFSTLEIQRTEQGDSAMYLCASSSSRSTDTQYFGPGTRLTVL.

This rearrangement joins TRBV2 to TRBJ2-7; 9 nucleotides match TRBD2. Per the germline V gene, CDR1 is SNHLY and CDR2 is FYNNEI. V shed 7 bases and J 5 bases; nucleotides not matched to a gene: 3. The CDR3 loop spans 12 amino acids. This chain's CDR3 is CASMRLADEQYF. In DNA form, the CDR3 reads TGTGCCAGCATGCGACTAGCGGACGAGCAGTACTTC. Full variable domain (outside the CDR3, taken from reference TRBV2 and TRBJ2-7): EPEVTQTPSHQVTQMGQEVILRCVPISNHLYFYWYRQILGQKVEFLVSFYNNEISEKSEIFDDQFSVERPDGSNFTLKIRSTKLEDSAMYFCASMRLADEQYFGPGTRLTVT.

CDR3 amino acids: CASSLTLGTSGSLETQYF. For the CDR3, the DNA is TGTGCCAGCAGCTTAACCCTCGGGACTAGCGGGAGTCTAGAGACCCAGTACTTC. The V call is TRBV11-2, the J call TRBJ2-5, with TRBD2 matching over 14 bases. The V and J ends lost 2 bases and 4 bases, in that order; junction bases with no gene match: 9. Looked up from germline, CDR1 is SGHAT and CDR2 is FQNNGV. The CDR3 consists of 18 residues.

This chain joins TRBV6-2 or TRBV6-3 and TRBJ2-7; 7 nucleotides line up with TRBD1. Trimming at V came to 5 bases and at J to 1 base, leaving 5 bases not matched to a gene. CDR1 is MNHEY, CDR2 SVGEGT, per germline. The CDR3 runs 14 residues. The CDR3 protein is CASSQIQGSYEQYF. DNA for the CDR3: TGTGCCAGCAGTCAAATACAGGGGTCCTACGAGCAGTACTTC.

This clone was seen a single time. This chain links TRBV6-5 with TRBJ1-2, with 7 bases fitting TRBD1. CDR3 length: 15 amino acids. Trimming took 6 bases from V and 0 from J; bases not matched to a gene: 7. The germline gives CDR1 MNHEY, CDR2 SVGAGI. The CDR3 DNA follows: TGTGCCAGCAGCAAGACAGGGCAAACTAACTATGGCTACACCTTC. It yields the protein CASSKTGQTNYGYTF.

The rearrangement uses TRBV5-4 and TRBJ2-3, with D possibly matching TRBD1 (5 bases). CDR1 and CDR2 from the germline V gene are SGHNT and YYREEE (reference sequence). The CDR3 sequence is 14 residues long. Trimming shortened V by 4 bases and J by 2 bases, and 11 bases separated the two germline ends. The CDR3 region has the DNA TGTGCCAGCAGCCCGTGGGGCCCCACAGATACGCAGTATTTT. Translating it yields CASSPWGPTDTQYF.

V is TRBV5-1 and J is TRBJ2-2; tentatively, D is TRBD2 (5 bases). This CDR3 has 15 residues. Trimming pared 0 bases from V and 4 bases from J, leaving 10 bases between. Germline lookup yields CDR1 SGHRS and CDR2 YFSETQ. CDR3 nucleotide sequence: TGCGCCAGCAGCTTGGCTTCCGGGGTCACCGGGGAGCTGTTTTTT. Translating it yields CASSLASGVTGELFF.

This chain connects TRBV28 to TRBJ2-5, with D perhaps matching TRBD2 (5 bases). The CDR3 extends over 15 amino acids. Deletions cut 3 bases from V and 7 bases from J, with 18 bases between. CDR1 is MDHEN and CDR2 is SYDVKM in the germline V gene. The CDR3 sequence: CASSFRRATLATQYF. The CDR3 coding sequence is TGTGCCAGCAGTTTTCGGCGGGCAACGTTAGCGACCCAGTACTTC.

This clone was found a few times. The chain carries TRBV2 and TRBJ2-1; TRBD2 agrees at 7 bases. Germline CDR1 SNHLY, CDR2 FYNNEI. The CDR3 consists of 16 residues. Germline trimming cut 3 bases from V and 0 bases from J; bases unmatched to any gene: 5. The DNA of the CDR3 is TGTGCCAGCAGTGATACAGCGGGGAGCTCCTACAATGAGCAGTTCTTC. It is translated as CASSDTAGSSYNEQFF.

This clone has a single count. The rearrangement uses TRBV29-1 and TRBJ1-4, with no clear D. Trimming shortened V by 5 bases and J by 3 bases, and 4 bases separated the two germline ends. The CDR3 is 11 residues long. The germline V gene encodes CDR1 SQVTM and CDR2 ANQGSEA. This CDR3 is CSVTSNEKLFF. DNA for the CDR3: TGCAGCGTTACTTCTAATGAAAAACTGTTTTTT.